Given below is one T cell receptor beta chain in context. Germline and junction disagree at one end, which may indicate a read error. This specimen comes from a study of tumor-infiltrating lymphocytes in primary liver carcinoma. For each extraction, RNA and DNA were obtained together from around 20-30 mg of unsorted bulk tissue. There were over 75% viable tumor cells in every single sample of tumor. The CDR3 covers 15 residues. Germline CDR1 is SGHDT and CDR2 is YYEEEE. Total RNA (roughly 530 ng) served as template for TCR beta cDNA synthesis primed by a constant-region primer. Slightly modified ARM-PCR, run as three nested multiplex PCR rounds, produced the TCR beta libraries. In the first two PCR rounds, TRBV1-TRBV30 forward primers were paired with a C-beta reverse primer, and each round lasted about 9 cycles. TCRdb reanalysed the multiplex PCR reads using MiXCR and keeps one entry per CDR3 protein. The sample contains roughly 70,000 distinct CDR3 sequences, about two thirds of which appear only once.

The receptor was isolated from a man aged 40-49 years with primary liver carcinoma and hepatitis B virus infection. V usage is TRBV5-6 and J usage is TRBJ2-3; 7 bases align to TRBD2. Sequencing used liver tumor tissue from sampling region 4. Subset indicated: tumor region T4, right-lateral pole. In DNA form, the CDR3 reads TGTGCCAGCAGCTTGGGCGGGGGTGGGGCAGATACGCACTATTTT. The encoded protein is CASSLGGGGADTHYF.